These 29 T cell receptor beta chains came from one sample sequenced in a study of blood T cell repertoires in COVID-19. Some clones are missing from TCRdb's copy, which holds only in-frame ones; the method was immunoSEQ multiplex PCR. The sample includes roughly 60,000 clones, over 70% seen only once; the top ten take roughly a tenth. Sequencing used peripheral blood. The receptors come from a man aged 30-40 years with COVID-19, enrolled during active disease.

V usage is TRBV27 and J usage is TRBJ1-6; the match to TRBD1 covers 8 bases. Germline loops: CDR1 MNHEY, CDR2 SMNVEV (reference sequence). This CDR3 spans 16 amino acids. V shed 6 bases, J shed 3 bases, and the junction held 7 bases outside the gene matches. The DNA of the CDR3 is TGTGCCAGCAGACTCACCGGACAGGGCTATAATTCACCCCTCCACTTT. This encodes CASRLTGQGYNSPLHF.

This rearrangement joins TRBV28 to TRBJ2-7, with 10 bases aligning to TRBD1. Trimming cost V 10 bases and J 3 bases; bases outside gene matches: 9. CDR3 length equals 14 residues. Germline V gene data show CDR1 as MDHEN and CDR2 as SYDVKM. The chain's CDR3 is CATGRTGGFYEQYF. For the CDR3, the DNA is TGTGCCACCGGGCGGACAGGGGGGTTCTACGAGCAGTACTTC.

This clone showed up just a few times. The CDR3: CASSQDSGGITEAFF. DNA for the CDR3: TGTGCCAGCAGCCAAGATAGCGGGGGGATCACTGAAGCTTTCTTT. The chain links TRBV14 to TRBJ1-1; a weak D match, TRBD1 (5 bases). The CDR3 extends over 15 amino acids. Trimming removed 0 bases at V and 4 bases at J, with 12 bases between. CDR1 is SGHDN, CDR2 FVKESK, per germline.

The chain joins TRBV6-5 to TRBJ1-5, with D perhaps TRBD1 (5 bases). Trimming cost V 7 bases and J 0 bases, with 13 bases left between them. This CDR3 is built from 15 residues. The V gene's germline CDR1 is MNHEY and CDR2 SVGAGI. This CDR3 reads CASTPAGLSNQPQHF. The CDR3 bases are TGTGCCAGCACTCCAGCAGGGCTTAGCAATCAGCCCCAGCATTTT.

This chain connects TRBV28 to TRBJ1-5, with D perhaps matching TRBD1 (5 bases). Trimming stripped 6 bases from V and 2 bases from J, with 17 bases between. This CDR3 has 16 residues. CDR1 and CDR2 from the germline V gene are MDHEN and SYDVKM. The CDR3 sequence is CASRAVGRGGNQPQHF. CDR3 nucleotides: TGTGCCAGCAGGGCCGTCGGTAGGGGTGGCAATCAGCCCCAGCATTTT.

V is TRBV18 and J is TRBJ1-2, with D possibly matching TRBD1 (5 bases). Germline loops: CDR1 KGHSH, CDR2 LQKENI. CDR3 size: 16 residues. Trimming removed 3 bases at V and 4 bases at J, with 18 bases between. CDR3 amino acids: CASSPRTDISFYGYTF. DNA of the CDR3: TGTGCCAGCTCACCCCGGACGGACATATCCTTCTATGGCTACACCTTC.

This chain connects TRBV29-1 to TRBJ2-7; 11 nucleotides agree with TRBD1. Per the germline V gene, CDR1 is SQVTM and CDR2 is ANQGSEA. The CDR3 has 14 amino acids. V was pared by 7 bases and J by 3 bases, with 8 bases of the junction left unmatched. CDR3 amino acids: CSATRDRGIYEQYF. CDR3 DNA: TGCAGCGCCACTAGGGACAGGGGGATCTACGAGCAGTACTTC.

This clone was counted a single time. The chain has TRBV2 and TRBJ2-4; perhaps TRBD1 as D (6 bases). The CDR3 contains 15 residues. Germline CDR1 is SNHLY and CDR2 is FYNNEI. Trimming removed 2 bases from V and 6 bases from J, with 14 bases in between. The chain's CDR3 is CASSEIGGIGNIQYF. The CDR3 DNA reads TGTGCCAGCAGTGAAATTGGGGGCATCGGAAACATTCAGTACTTC.

The rearrangement uses TRBV5-5 and TRBJ1-2; TRBD1 matches at 8 bases. The trim removed 4 bases at V and 2 bases at J, leaving 7 bases unmatched. The CDR3 covers 15 residues. The germline V gene encodes CDR1 SGHKS and CDR2 YYEKEE (reference sequence). CDR3 DNA: TGTGCCAGCAGCCAAGACAGGGGCATCAACTATGGCTACACCTTC. This translates into CASSQDRGINYGYTF.

The rearrangement links TRBV10-3 to TRBJ2-5; D remains unclear. V dropped 5 bases and J dropped 3 bases, with 7 bases sitting between them. The CDR3 covers 12 residues. From germline, CDR1 is ENHRY and CDR2 SYGVKD. CDR3 sequence reads: CAISSREETQYF. CDR3 nucleotide sequence: TGTGCCATCAGTAGTCGGGAAGAGACCCAGTACTTC.

This rearrangement joins TRBV9 to TRBJ1-1; D remains unclear. The germline V gene has CDR1 SGDLS and CDR2 YYNGEE. V lost 0 bases and J lost 1, with 4 bases in between. The CDR3 has 13 residues. The CDR3 sequence is CASSVAGNTEAFF. The DNA for the CDR3 is TGTGCCAGCAGCGTAGCAGGGAACACTGAAGCTTTCTTT.

The genes are TRBV30 and TRBJ2-3, with D possibly matching TRBD1 (5 bases). V was trimmed by 0 bases and J by 2 bases, leaving 9 bases between them. The CDR3 loop spans 14 amino acids. CDR1 and CDR2 (germline): GTSNPN, SVGIG (reference sequence). The CDR3 is CAWSVWGSTDTQYF. In DNA, the CDR3 is TGTGCCTGGAGTGTATGGGGCTCCACAGATACGCAGTATTTT. The whole variable domain, filled in from reference TRBV30 and TRBJ2-3, reads SQTIHQWPATLVQPVGSPLSLECTVEGTSNPNLYWYRQAAGRGLQLLFYSVGIGQISSEVPQNLSASRPQDRQFILSSKKLLLSDSGFYLCAWSVWGSTDTQYFGPGTRLTVL.

This chain joins TRBV25-1 and TRBJ1-4, with TRBD1 matching over 7 bases. Germline CDR1 is MGHDK and CDR2 is SYGVNS. This CDR3 spans 15 amino acids. V lost 2 bases and J lost 8; bases outside the gene matches: 8. In nucleotides, the CDR3 is TGTGCCAGCAGTGAAGGAGGGGGACAGCTCGAAAAACTGTTTTTT. Translation gives CASSEGGGQLEKLFF.

The chain carries TRBV2 and TRBJ2-7, with 8 bases lining up with TRBD2. J lost 0 bases, V lost 7 bases, and 5 bases had no gene match. The CDR3 spans 14 residues. The germline V gene encodes CDR1 SNHLY and CDR2 FYNNEI. Written as DNA, the CDR3 is TGTGCCAGCAAGGTTGGGACTAGCTCCTACGAGCAGTACTTC. Translated: CASKVGTSSYEQYF.

The V and J genes are TRBV10-3 and TRBJ2-7; perhaps TRBD1 as D (6 bases). The CDR3 has 14 residues. Germline assignment: CDR1 ENHRY and CDR2 SYGVKD. The CDR3 DNA is TGTGCTACCAGCTTGGGGGCTATCTTTTACGAGCAGTACTTC. It encodes CATSLGAIFYEQYF.

The J gene is TRBJ1-3, the V gene TRBV24-1; D uncertain. The germline V gene encodes CDR1 KGHDR and CDR2 SFDVKD. The CDR3 is made up of 12 amino acids. The ends were cut back, 3 bases at V and 7 bases at J, with 6 bases in the middle. Here the CDR3 reads CATSDGLNTIYF. DNA for the CDR3: TGTGCCACCAGTGATGGGCTCAACACCATATATTTT.

The CDR3 loop reads CASRPTSPGELFF. The CDR3 DNA is TGTGCCAGCAGACCCACTAGCCCCGGGGAGCTGTTTTTT. The chain carries TRBV6-5 and TRBJ2-2; weak D call: TRBD2 (6 bases). The germline CDR1 and CDR2 sequences are MNHEY and SVGAGI. This CDR3 is built from 13 residues. Between the trimmed V and J ends, which lost 6 bases and 6 bases, there was a span of 11 bases.

This sequence joins TRBV11-3 and TRBJ1-1; TRBD1 aligns across 7 bases. The germline V gene has CDR1 SGHNT and CDR2 YENEEA. V gave up 6 bases and J gave up 1 base; unmatched junction bases: 2. CDR3 length equals 13 residues. The CDR3 sequence: CASSRQGNTEAFF. The CDR3 DNA is TGTGCCAGCAGTCGACAGGGGAACACTGAAGCTTTCTTT.

V usage is TRBV28 and J usage is TRBJ1-3, with 8 bases fitting TRBD1. The V and J ends lost 6 bases and 2 bases, in that order; junction bases with no gene match: 6. The CDR3 runs 15 residues. The germline CDR1 and CDR2 sequences are MDHEN and SYDVKM. In DNA form, the CDR3 reads TGTGCCAGCAGCTTGGGACAGGTCGCTGGAAACACCATATATTTT. It codes for CASSLGQVAGNTIYF. The complete variable domain, with remaining parts taken from reference TRBV28 and TRBJ1-3, reads DVKVTQSSRYLVKRTGEKVFLECVQDMDHENMFWYRQDPGLGLRLIYFSYDVKMKEKGDIPEGYSVSREKKERFSLILESASTNQTSMYLCASSLGQVAGNTIYFGEGSWLTVV.

The genes are TRBV9 and TRBJ2-7; perhaps TRBD1 as D (6 bases). V was shortened by 4 bases and J by 0 bases, with 11 bases between the two germline ends. The germline CDR1 and CDR2 sequences are SGDLS and YYNGEE. The CDR3 covers 14 residues. Here the CDR3 DNA reads TGTGCCAGCAGCCCAGGGGACAACTCCTACGAGCAGTACTTC. It translates to CASSPGDNSYEQYF.

The sample holds a few counts of this clone. The chain has TRBV7-8 and TRBJ1-5, with a possible D match to TRBD1 (5 bases). The CDR3 totals 15 residues. Trimming stripped 0 bases from V and 4 bases from J, with 10 bases between. Germline V lookup: CDR1 SGHVS, CDR2 FQNEAQ. CDR3 coding DNA: TGTGCCAGCAGCTTAGCGGGACTGACAAATCAGCCCCAGCATTTT. It yields the protein CASSLAGLTNQPQHF.

The V and J genes are TRBV29-1 and TRBJ2-7; no firm D call. CDR3 size: 12 residues. V gave up 5 bases and J gave up 5 bases, with 13 bases separating them. Germline loops: CDR1 SQVTM, CDR2 ANQGSEA. CDR3 sequence reads: CSVKTRADEQYF. The CDR3 nucleotides read TGCAGCGTTAAAACCCGCGCGGACGAGCAGTACTTC.

The CDR3 protein is CASSPIHRGEQYF. The CDR3 DNA reads TGTGCCAGCTCACCAATTCATAGGGGGGAGCAGTACTTC. The chain has TRBV18 and TRBJ2-7; D perhaps matches TRBD1 (6 bases). V was pared by 2 bases and J by 7 bases, with 12 bases between. The CDR3 sequence is 13 residues long. CDR1 KGHSH and CDR2 LQKENI come from the germline V gene.

This clone was observed once. The rearrangement uses TRBV12-3 or TRBV12-4 and TRBJ1-1; D is uncertain. The V end lost 4 bases, the J end lost 1 base, and 4 bases lay between the germline ends. The CDR3 covers 12 residues. In nucleotides, the CDR3 is TGTGCCAGCAGTTACACGAACACTGAAGCTTTCTTT. It yields the protein CASSYTNTEAFF.

This clone was seen only once. V gene TRBV28 combines with J gene TRBJ1-5; TRBD1 is a possible D gene (5 bases). Germline CDR1 is MDHEN and CDR2 is SYDVKM. The CDR3 covers 16 residues. V shed 5 bases and J shed 2 bases, with 16 bases lying between them. The DNA of the CDR3 is TGTGCCAGCAGTCACTCCCAGGGATACGGCAATCAGCCCCAGCATTTT. Its protein product is CASSHSQGYGNQPQHF.

The DNA for the CDR3 is TGTGCCAGCTCACAGCAGGGGCCAGCGAACACCGGGGAGCTGTTTTTT. Residues: CASSQQGPANTGELFF. The gene calls are TRBV18 and TRBJ2-2; possibly TRBD1 for D (6 bases). Germline values: CDR1 KGHSH, CDR2 LQKENI. The length of the CDR3 is 16 residues. Trimming took off 4 bases at V and 0 bases at J, with 12 bases between the two ends.

This clone was counted a few times. For the CDR3, the DNA is TGTGCCACCGGTGGACTAGCGGGAGCCCCAGATACGCAGTATTTT. Translated: CATGGLAGAPDTQYF. The genes are TRBV24-1 and TRBJ2-3; 13 bases agree with TRBD2. Germline V gene sequence: CDR1 KGHDR, CDR2 SFDVKD. CDR3 size: 15 residues. Losses at the gene ends were 9 bases for V and 4 bases for J; bases not matched to a gene: 6.

The chain is built from TRBV18 and TRBJ2-3, with D possibly matching TRBD1 (6 bases). V was clipped by 6 bases and J by 0 bases, with 19 bases between them. This CDR3 comprises 17 residues. Germline assignment: CDR1 KGHSH and CDR2 LQKENI. CDR3 region: CASSLDRLMTSTDTQYF. The CDR3 DNA sequence: TGTGCCAGCTCGTTAGACAGGTTGATGACTAGCACAGATACGCAGTATTTT.

The J gene is TRBJ2-7, the V gene TRBV5-6; TRBD1 might be the D (6 bases). Per germline, CDR1 SGHDT and CDR2 YYEEEE. The V and J ends lost 5 bases and 2 bases respectively, with 8 bases between them. This CDR3 contains 12 residues. Here the CDR3 DNA reads TGTGCCAGCAGAAGGGACACCTACGAGCAGTACTTC. Translated, it gives CASRRDTYEQYF.